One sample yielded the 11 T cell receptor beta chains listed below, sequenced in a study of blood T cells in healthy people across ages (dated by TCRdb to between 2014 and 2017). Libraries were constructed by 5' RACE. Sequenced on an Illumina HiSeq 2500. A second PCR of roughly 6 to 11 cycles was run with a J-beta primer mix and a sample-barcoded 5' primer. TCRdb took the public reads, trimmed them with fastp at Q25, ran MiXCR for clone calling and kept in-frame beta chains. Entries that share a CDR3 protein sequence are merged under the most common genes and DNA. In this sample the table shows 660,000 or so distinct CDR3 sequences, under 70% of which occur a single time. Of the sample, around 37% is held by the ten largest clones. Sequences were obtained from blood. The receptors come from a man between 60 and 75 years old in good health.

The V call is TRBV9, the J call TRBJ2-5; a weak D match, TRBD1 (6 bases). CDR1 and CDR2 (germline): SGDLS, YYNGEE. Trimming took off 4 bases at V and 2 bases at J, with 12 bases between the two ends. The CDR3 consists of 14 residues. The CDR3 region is CASSPGHPQETQYF. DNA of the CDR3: TGTGCCAGCAGCCCGGGACACCCTCAAGAGACCCAGTACTTC.

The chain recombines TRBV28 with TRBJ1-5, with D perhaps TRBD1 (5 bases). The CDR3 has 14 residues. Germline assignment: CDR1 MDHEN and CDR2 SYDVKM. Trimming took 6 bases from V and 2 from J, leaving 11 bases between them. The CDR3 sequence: CASRPGHRNQPQHF. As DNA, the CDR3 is TGTGCCAGCAGGCCCGGACACCGCAATCAGCCCCAGCATTTT.

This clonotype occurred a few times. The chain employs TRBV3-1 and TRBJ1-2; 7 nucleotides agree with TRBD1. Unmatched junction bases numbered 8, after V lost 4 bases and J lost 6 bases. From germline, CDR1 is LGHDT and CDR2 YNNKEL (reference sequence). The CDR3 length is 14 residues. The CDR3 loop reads CASSREQGRDGYTF. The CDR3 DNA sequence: TGTGCCAGCAGCCGAGAACAGGGGAGAGATGGCTACACCTTC.

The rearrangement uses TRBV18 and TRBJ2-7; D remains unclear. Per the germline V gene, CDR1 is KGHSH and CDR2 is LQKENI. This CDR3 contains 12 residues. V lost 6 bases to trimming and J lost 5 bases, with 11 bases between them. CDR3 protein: CASSERLNEQYF. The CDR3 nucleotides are TGTGCCAGCTCCGAACGGCTGAACGAGCAGTACTTC.

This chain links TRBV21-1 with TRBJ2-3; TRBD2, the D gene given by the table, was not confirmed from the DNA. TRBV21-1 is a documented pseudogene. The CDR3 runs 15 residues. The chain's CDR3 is CASSKGQRLVDTQYF. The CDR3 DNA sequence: TGTGCCAGCAGCAAAGGGCAGAGACTAGTAGATACGCAGTATTTT.

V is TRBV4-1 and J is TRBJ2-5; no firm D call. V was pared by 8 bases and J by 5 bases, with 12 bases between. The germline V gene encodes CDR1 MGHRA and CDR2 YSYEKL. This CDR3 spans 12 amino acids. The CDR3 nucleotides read TGCGCCAGCTCTGCGCCCGGGGAGACCCAGTACTTC. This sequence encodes CASSAPGETQYF.

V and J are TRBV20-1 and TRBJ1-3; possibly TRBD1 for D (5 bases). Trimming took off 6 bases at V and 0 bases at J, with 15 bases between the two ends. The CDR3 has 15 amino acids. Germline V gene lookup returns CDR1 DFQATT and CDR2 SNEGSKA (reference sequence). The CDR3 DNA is TGCAGTGCCCGTGGTCCAGGGTCCTCTGGAAACACCATATATTTT. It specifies CSARGPGSSGNTIYF.

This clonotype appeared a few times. In nucleotides, the CDR3 is TGCAGTGCTAGAGATGATTTCGACAGCCCTGTAGCCAAAAACATTCAGTACTTC. Encoded protein: CSARDDFDSPVAKNIQYF. This rearrangement joins TRBV20-1 to TRBJ2-4; the D gene is possibly TRBD1 (5 bases). The CDR3 runs 18 residues. Germline loops: CDR1 DFQATT, CDR2 SNEGSKA (reference sequence). Between the trimmed V and J ends, which lost 0 bases and 0 bases, there was a span of 18 bases.

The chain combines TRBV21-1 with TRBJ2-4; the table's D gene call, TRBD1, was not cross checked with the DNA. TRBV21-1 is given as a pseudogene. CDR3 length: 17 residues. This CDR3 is CASSHPPIRDRADIQYF. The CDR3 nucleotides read TGTGCCAGCAGCCATCCCCCAATCCGGGACAGGGCAGACATTCAGTACTTC.

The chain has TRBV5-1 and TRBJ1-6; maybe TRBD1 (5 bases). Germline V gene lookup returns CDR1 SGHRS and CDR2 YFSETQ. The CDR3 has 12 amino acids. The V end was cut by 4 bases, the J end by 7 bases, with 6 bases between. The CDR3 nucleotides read TGCGCCAGCAGCGCAGGGAATTCACCCCTCCACTTT. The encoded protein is CASSAGNSPLHF.

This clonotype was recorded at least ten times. The DNA of the CDR3 is TGCAGCGTGTGCACGGTTGGTCTTAACACTGAAGCTTTCTTT. This translates into CSVCTVGLNTEAFF. J is TRBJ1-1 and V is TRBV29-1; D not certain. The CDR3 extends over 14 amino acids. V was pared by 6 bases and J by 2 bases, with 16 bases between. Germline V CDR1 and CDR2: SQVTM, ANQGSEA.